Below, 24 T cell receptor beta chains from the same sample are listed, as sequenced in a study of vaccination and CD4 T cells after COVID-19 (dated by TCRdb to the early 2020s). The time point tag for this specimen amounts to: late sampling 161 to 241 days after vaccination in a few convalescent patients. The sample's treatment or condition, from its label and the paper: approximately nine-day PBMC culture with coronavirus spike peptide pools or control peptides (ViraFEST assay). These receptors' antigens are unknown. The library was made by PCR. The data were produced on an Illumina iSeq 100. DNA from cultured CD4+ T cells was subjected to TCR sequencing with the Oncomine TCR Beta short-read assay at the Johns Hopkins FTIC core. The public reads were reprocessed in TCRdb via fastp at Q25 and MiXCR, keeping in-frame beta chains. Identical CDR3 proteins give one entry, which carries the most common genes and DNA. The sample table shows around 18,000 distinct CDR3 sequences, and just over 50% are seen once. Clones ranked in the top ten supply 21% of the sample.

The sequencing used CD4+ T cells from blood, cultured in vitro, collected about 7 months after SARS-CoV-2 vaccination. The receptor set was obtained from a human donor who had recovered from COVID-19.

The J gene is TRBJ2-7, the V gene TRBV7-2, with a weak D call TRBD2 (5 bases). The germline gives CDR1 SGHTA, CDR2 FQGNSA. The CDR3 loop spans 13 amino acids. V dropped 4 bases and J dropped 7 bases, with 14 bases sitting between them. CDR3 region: CASSSDRRREQYF. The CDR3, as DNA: TGTGCCAGCAGCTCCGACCGACGGAGGGAGCAGTACTTC.

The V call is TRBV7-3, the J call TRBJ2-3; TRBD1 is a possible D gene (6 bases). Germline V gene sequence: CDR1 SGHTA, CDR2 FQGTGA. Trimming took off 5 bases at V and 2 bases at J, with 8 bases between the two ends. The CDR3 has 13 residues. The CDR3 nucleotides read TGTGCCAGCAGCAGACAGGTCACAGATACGCAGTATTTT. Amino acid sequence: CASSRQVTDTQYF.

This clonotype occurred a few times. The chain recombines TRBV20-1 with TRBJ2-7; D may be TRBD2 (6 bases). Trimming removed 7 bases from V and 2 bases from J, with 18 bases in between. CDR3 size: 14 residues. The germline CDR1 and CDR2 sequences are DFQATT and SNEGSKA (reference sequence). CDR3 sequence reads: CSGFAGQAPYEQYF. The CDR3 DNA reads TGCAGTGGATTCGCGGGGCAGGCGCCCTACGAGCAGTACTTC.

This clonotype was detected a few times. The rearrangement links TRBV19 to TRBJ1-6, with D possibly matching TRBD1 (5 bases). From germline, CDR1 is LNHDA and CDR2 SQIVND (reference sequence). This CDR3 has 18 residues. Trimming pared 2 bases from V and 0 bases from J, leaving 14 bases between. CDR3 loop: CASSIIRGTSSYNSPLHF. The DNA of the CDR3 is TGTGCCAGTAGTATAATTCGGGGGACGAGCTCCTATAATTCACCCCTCCACTTT. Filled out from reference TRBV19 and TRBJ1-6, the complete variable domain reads DGGITQSPKYLFRKEGQNVTLSCEQNLNHDAMYWYRQDPGQGLRLIYYSQIVNDFQKGDIAEGYSVSREKKESFPLTVTSAQKNPTAFYLCASSIIRGTSSYNSPLHFGNGTRLTVT.

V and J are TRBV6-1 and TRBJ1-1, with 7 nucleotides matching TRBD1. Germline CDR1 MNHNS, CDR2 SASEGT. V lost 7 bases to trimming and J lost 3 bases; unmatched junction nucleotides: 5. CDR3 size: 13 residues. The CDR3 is CASKRQGDTEAFF. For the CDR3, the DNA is TGTGCCAGCAAACGACAGGGAGACACTGAAGCTTTCTTT.

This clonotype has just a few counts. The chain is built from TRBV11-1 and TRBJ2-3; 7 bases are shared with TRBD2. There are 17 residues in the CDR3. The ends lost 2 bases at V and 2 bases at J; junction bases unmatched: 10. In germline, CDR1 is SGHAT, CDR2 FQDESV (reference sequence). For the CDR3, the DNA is TGTGCCAGCAGCTTACTTCAGTCTAGCGGTCCCACAGATACGCAGTATTTT. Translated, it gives CASSLLQSSGPTDTQYF.

The CDR3 spells CASSSGGRIEAFF. The CDR3 region has the DNA TGTGCCAGCAGCTCCGGCGGGCGGATTGAAGCTTTCTTT. The chain combines TRBV7-8 with TRBJ1-1; D not certain. The V gene lost 4 bases and the J gene lost 7 bases, with 13 bases spanning the gap. Germline V gives CDR1 SGHVS, CDR2 FQNEAQ. The CDR3 runs 13 residues.

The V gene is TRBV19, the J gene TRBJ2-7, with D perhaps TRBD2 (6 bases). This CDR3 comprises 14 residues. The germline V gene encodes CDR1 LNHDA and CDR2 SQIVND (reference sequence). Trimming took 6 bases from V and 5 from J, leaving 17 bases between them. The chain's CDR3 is CASRRRGGGNEQYF. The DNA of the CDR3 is TGTGCCAGTAGAAGGAGGGGTGGGGGAAACGAGCAGTACTTC.

The CDR3 region has the DNA TGTGCCAGCAGCCCCATAAAGGAAGAGACCCAGTACTTC. Translating gives CASSPIKEETQYF. V usage is TRBV7-2 and J usage is TRBJ2-5; D unclear. The germline gives CDR1 SGHTA, CDR2 FQGNSA. Trimming removed 5 bases at V and 3 bases at J, with 10 bases between. This CDR3 spans 13 amino acids.

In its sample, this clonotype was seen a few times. For the CDR3, the DNA is TGCAGTGCTCCCCGCGAGGGGGGGGTCCAAGAGACCCAGTACTTC. Amino acids: CSAPREGGVQETQYF. The V and J genes are TRBV20-1 and TRBJ2-5; the D gene is possibly TRBD2 (7 bases). There are 15 residues in the CDR3. Trimming removed 5 bases from V and 1 base from J, with 17 bases in between. Germline-derived CDR1 and CDR2 are DFQATT and SNEGSKA (reference sequence).

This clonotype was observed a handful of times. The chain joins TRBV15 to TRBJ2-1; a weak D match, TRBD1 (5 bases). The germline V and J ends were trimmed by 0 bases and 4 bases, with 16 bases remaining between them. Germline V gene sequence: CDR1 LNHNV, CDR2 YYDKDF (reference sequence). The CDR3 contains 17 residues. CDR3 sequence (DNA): TGTGCCACCAGCAGAGAACTGCCAGGGTTTCGTTACAATGAGCAGTTCTTC. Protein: CATSRELPGFRYNEQFF.

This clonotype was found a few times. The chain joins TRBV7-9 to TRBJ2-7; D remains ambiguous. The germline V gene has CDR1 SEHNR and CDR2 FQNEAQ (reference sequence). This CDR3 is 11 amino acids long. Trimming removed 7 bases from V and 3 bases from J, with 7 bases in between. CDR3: CASTSGYEQYF. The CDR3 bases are TGTGCCAGCACATCTGGCTACGAGCAGTACTTC.

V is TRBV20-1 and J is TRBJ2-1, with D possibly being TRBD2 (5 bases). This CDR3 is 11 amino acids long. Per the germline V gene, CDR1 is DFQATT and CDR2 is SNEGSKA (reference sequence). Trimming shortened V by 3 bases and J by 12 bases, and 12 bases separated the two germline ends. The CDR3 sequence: CSASGTRRQFF. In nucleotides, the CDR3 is TGCAGTGCTAGTGGCACTAGGAGGCAGTTCTTC.

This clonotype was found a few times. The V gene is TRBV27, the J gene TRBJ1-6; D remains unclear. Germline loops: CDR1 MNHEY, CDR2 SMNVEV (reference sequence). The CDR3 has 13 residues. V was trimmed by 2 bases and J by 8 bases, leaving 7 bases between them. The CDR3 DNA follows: TGTGCCAGCAGTTTAACGAGTTATTCACCCCTCCACTTT. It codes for CASSLTSYSPLHF.

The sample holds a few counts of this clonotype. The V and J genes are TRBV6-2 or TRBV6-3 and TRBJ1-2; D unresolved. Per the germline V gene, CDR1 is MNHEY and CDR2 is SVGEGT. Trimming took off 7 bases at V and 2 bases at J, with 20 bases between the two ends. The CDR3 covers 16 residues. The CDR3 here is CASTRPVGGENYGYTF. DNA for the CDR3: TGTGCCAGCACCCGACCGGTGGGAGGAGAGAACTATGGCTACACCTTC.

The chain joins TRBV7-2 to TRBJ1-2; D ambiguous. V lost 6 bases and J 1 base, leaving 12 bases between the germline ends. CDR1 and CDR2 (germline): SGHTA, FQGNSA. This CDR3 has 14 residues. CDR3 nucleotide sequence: TGTGCCAGCAGTCCGCAAGTTGGTAACTATGGCTACACCTTC. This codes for CASSPQVGNYGYTF.

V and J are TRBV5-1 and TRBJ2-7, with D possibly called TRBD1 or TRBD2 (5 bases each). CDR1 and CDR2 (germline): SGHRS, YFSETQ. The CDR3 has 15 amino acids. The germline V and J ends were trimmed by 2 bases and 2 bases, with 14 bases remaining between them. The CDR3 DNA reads TGCGCCAGCAGCTTCTCCCCCGGGGCAGCCTACGAGCAGTACTTC. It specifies CASSFSPGAAYEQYF.

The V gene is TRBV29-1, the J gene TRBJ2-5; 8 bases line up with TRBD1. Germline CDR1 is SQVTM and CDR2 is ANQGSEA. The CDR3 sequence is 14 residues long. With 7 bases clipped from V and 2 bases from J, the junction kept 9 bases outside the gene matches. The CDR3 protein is CSAKTGAGQETQYF. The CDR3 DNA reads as TGCAGCGCGAAGACAGGGGCGGGACAAGAGACCCAGTACTTC.

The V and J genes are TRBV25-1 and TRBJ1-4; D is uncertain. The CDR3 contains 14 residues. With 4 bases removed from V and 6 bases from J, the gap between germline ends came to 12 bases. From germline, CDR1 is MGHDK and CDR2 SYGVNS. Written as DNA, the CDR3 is TGTGCCAGCAGTGGACGGAGGGCGGATGAAAAACTGTTTTTT. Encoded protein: CASSGRRADEKLFF.

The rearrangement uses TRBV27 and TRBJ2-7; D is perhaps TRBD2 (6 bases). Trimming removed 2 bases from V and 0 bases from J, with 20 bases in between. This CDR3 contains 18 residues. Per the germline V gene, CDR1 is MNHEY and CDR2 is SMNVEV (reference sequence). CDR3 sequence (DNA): TGTGCCAGCAGTTTACTCGGGGCGGGGACGGAGGACTCCTACGAGCAGTACTTC. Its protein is CASSLLGAGTEDSYEQYF.

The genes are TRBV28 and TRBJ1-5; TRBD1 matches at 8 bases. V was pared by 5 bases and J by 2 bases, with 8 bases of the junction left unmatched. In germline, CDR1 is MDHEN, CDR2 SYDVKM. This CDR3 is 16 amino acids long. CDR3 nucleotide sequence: TGTGCCAGCAGTACCCACAGGGGGACTGGCAATCAGCCCCAGCATTTT. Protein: CASSTHRGTGNQPQHF.

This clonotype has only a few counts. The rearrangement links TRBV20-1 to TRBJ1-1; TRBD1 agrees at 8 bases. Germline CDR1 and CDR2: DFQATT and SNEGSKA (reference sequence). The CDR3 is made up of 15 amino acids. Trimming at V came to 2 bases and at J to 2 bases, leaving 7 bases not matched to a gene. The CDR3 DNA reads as TGCAGTGCTAGACGGCCAGGGGGCGGAAACACTGAAGCTTTCTTT. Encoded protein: CSARRPGGGNTEAFF.

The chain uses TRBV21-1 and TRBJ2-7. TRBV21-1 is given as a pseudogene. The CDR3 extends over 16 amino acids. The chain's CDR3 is CASGRRFPSVTYEQYF. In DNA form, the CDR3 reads TGTGCCAGCGGTAGACGGTTTCCCAGCGTCACCTACGAGCAGTACTTC.

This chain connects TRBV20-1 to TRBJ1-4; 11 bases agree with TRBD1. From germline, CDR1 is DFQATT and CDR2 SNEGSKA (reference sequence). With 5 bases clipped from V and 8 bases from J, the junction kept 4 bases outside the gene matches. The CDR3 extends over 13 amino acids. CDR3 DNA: TGCAGTGCTGCCGGGACAGGGGGGGAAAAACTGTTTTTT. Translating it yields CSAAGTGGEKLFF.